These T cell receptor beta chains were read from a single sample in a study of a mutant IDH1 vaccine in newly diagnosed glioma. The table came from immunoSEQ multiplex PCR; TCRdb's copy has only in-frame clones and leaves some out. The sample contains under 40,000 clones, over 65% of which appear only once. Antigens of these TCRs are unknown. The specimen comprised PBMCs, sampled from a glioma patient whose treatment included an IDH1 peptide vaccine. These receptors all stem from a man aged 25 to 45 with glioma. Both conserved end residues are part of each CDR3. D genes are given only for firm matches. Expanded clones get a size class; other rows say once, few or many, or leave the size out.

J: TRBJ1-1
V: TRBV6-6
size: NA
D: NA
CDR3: CASARDIKLNTEAFF
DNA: TGTGCCAGCGCTCGGGACATAAAATTGAACACTGAAGCTTTCTTT

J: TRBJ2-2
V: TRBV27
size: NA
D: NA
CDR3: CASSLSLQNTGELFF
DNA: TGTGCCAGCAGCCTGAGCCTACAGAACACCGGGGAGCTGTTTTTT

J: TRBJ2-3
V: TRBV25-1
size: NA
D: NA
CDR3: CASSEELTGFTDTQYF
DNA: TGTGCCAGCAGTGAAGAATTAACAGGGTTCACAGATACGCAGTATTTT

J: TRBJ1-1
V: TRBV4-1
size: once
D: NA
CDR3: CASSHTGLNTEAFF
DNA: TGCGCCAGCAGCCATACAGGTTTGAACACTGAAGCTTTCTTT

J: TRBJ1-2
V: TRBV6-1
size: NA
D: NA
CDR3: CASSELWQGGYGYGYTF
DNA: TGTGCCAGCAGTGAATTGTGGCAGGGAGGGTATGGCTATGGCTACACCTTC

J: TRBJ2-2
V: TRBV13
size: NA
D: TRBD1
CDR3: CASSSLGQANTGELFF
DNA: TGTGCCAGCAGCTCCCTGGGACAGGCGAACACCGGGGAGCTGTTTTTT

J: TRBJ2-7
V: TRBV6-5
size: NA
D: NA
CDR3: CASSYGRPISYEQYF
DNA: TGTGCCAGCAGTTACGGCAGGCCGATCTCCTACGAGCAGTACTTC

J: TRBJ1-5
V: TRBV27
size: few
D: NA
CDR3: CASSLSQEYDQPQHF
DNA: TGTGCCAGCAGTTTATCCCAGGAGTATGATCAGCCCCAGCATTTT

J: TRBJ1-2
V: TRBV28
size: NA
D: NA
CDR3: CASSFPGGYGYTF
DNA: TGTGCCAGCAGTTTTCCGGGGGGCTATGGCTACACCTTC

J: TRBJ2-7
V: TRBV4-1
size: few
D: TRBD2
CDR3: CASSQEVSGRPGSYEQYF
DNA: TGCGCCAGCAGCCAAGAAGTTAGCGGGAGGCCGGGCTCCTACGAGCAGTACTTC

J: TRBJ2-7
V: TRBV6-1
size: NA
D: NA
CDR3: CASSVAGPGYEQYF
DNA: TGTGCCAGCAGTGTGGCGGGCCCCGGCTACGAGCAGTACTTC

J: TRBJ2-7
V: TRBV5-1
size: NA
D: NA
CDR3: CASSSYPLGDEQYF
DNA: TGCGCCAGCAGCTCATACCCCCTCGGCGACGAGCAGTACTTC

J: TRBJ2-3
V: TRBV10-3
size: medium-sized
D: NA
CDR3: CAISGQNLPTTDTQYF
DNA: TGTGCCATCAGCGGACAGAATCTCCCCACCACAGATACGCAGTATTTT

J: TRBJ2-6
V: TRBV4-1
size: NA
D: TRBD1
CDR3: CASSEGQYSGANVLTF
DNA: TGCGCCAGCAGCGAGGGACAGTACTCTGGGGCCAACGTCCTGACTTTC

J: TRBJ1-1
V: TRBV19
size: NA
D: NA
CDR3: CASSIAASENTEAFF
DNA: TGTGCCAGTAGTATAGCGGCGTCAGAGAACACTGAAGCTTTCTTT

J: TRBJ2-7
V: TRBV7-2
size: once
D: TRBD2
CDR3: CASSPPGLAGAEQYF
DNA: TGTGCCAGCAGCCCTCCCGGACTAGCGGGAGCCGAGCAGTACTTC

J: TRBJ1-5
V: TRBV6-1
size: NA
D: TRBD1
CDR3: CASRDRENQPQHF
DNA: TGTGCCAGTAGGGACAGGGAAAATCAGCCCCAGCATTTT

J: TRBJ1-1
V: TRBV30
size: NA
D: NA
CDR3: CAWSVSVNTEAFF
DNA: TGTGCCTGGAGTGTATCGGTGAACACTGAAGCTTTCTTT

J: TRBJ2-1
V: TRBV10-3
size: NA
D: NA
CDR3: CAISEIGAHHWQFF
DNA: TGTGCCATCAGTGAGATAGGCGCGCACCACTGGCAGTTCTTC

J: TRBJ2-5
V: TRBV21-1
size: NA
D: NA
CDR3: CASTKVGAGSVTQYF
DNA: NA

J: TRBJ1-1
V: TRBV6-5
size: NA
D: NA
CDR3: CASSYGHKLNTEAFF
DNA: TGTGCCAGCAGTTACGGGCATAAGCTGAACACTGAAGCTTTCTTT

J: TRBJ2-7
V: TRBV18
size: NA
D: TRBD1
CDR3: CASSLGQDNEQYF
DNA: TGTGCCAGCTCACTCGGACAGGACAACGAGCAGTACTTC

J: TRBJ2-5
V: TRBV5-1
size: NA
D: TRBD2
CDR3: CASSFIAGGPNQETQYF
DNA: TGCGCCAGCAGCTTTATAGCGGGAGGCCCAAACCAAGAGACCCAGTACTTC

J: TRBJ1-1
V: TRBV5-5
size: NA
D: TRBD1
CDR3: CASSSTGVTEAFF
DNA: TGTGCCAGCAGCTCGACAGGGGTCACTGAAGCTTTCTTT

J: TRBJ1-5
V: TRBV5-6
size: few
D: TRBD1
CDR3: CASSRTGYNQPQHF
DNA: TGTGCCAGCAGCCGGACAGGGTACAATCAGCCCCAGCATTTT

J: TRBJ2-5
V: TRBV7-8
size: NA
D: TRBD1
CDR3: CASSLGLRGLPETQYF
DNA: TGTGCCAGCAGCTTAGGGCTCAGGGGGCTTCCCGAGACCCAGTACTTC

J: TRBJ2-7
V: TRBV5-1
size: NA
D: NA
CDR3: CASSLRAFSYEQYF
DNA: TGCGCCAGCAGCTTGAGGGCGTTCTCCTACGAGCAGTACTTC

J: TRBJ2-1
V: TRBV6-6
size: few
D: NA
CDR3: CASGPPGRGNEQFF
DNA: TGTGCCAGCGGCCCACCGGGTAGGGGGAATGAGCAGTTCTTC

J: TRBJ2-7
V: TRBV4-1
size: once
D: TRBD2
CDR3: CASSQPRGVAGGSYEQYF
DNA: TGCGCCAGCAGCCAACCGAGGGGTGTAGCGGGAGGATCCTACGAGCAGTACTTC

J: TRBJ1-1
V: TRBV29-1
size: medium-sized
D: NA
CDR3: CSSVVNTEAFF
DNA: TGCAGCTCAGTAGTGAACACTGAAGCTTTCTTT

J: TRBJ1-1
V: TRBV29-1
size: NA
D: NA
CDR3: CSVGWQGFMNTEAFF
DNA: TGCAGCGTTGGGTGGCAGGGCTTCATGAACACTGAAGCTTTCTTT

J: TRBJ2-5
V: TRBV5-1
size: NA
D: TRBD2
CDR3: CASSSRVAGETQYF
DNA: TGCGCCAGCAGCTCCCGGGTAGCGGGGGAGACCCAGTACTTC

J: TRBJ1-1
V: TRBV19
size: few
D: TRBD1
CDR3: CASRSRTGGDLNTEAFF
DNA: TGTGCCAGTAGGAGCAGGACAGGGGGCGATCTGAACACTGAAGCTTTCTTT

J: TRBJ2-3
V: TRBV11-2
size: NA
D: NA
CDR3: CASSLDVPTDTQYF
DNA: TGTGCCAGCAGCTTGGACGTTCCGACAGATACGCAGTATTTT

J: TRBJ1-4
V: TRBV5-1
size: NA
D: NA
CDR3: CASSNVGGEKLFF
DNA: TGCGCCAGCAGCAATGTCGGGGGTGAAAAACTGTTTTTT

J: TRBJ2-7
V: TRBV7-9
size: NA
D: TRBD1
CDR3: CASGQGSYEQYF
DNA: TGTGCCAGCGGACAGGGATCCTACGAGCAGTACTTC

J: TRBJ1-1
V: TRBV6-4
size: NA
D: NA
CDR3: CASSEKGDRTEAFF
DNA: TGTGCCAGCAGTGAGAAGGGGGATAGGACTGAAGCTTTCTTT

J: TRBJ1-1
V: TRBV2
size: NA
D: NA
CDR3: CASSEEVDTEAFF
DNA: TGTGCCAGCAGTGAAGAGGTGGACACTGAAGCTTTCTTT

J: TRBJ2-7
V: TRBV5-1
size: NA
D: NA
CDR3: CASSFGGSYEQYF
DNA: TGCGCCAGCAGCTTCGGCGGCTCCTACGAGCAGTACTTC

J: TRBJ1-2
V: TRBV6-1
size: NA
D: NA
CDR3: CASSEAPKGHYGYTF
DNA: TGTGCCAGCAGTGAAGCTCCCAAGGGACACTATGGCTACACCTTC

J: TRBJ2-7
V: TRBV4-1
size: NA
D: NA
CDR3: CASSQDDTSSYEQYF
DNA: TGCGCCAGCAGCCAAGATGATACCAGTTCCTACGAGCAGTACTTC

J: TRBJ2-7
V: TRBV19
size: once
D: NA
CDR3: CASSLNREGSYEQYF
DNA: TGTGCCAGTAGCCTCAACAGGGAAGGGAGCTACGAGCAGTACTTC

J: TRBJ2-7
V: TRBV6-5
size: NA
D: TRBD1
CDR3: CASQGIGGFYEQYF
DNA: TGTGCCAGTCAGGGGATAGGGGGCTTTTACGAGCAGTACTTC

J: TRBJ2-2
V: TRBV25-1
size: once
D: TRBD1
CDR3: CASSESRGTVSTGELFF
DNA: TGTGCCAGCAGTGAATCGAGGGGGACAGTCAGCACCGGGGAGCTGTTTTTT

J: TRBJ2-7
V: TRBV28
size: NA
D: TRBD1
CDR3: CASSPGTVGEQYF
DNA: TGTGCCAGCAGCCCCGGGACAGTTGGGGAGCAGTACTTC

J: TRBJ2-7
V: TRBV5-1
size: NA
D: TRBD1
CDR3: CASSETVGGLYEQYF
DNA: TGCGCCAGCAGCGAAACAGTAGGGGGCCTTTACGAGCAGTACTTC

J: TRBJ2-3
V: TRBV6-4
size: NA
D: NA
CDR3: CASSDGQTTDTQYF
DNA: TGTGCCAGCAGTGACGGGCAGACCACAGATACGCAGTATTTT

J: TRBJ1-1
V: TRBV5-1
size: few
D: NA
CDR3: CASSYLDPNTEAFF
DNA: TGCGCCAGCAGCTACCTGGATCCGAACACTGAAGCTTTCTTT

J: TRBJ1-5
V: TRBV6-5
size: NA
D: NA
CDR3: CASSPRQSSNQPQHF
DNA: TGTGCCAGCAGCCCCCGACAGTCTAGCAATCAGCCCCAGCATTTT

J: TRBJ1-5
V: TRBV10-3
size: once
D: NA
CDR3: CAIGEGDSNQPQHF
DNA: TGTGCCATCGGAGAAGGGGATAGCAATCAGCCCCAGCATTTT

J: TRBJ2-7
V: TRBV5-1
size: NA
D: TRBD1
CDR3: CASSLRGQGADEQYF
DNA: TGCGCCAGCAGCTTGCGGGGACAGGGGGCCGACGAGCAGTACTTC

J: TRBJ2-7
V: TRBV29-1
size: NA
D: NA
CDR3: CSAEDSYEQYF
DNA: TGCAGCGCAGAGGATTCCTACGAGCAGTACTTC

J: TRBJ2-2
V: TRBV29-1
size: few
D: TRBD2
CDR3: CSVLRTSGISSGELFF
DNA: TGCAGCGTTTTAAGGACTAGCGGGATTTCGTCCGGGGAGCTGTTTTTT

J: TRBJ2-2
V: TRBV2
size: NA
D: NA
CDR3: CASSALTDPGELFF
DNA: TGTGCCAGCAGTGCACTGACTGATCCCGGGGAGCTGTTTTTT

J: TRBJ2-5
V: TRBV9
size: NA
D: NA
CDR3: CASSDPRGQETQYF
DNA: TGTGCCAGCAGCGACCCCCGGGGTCAAGAGACCCAGTACTTC

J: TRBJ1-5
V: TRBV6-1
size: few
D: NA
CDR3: CASSEATYQPQHF
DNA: TGTGCCAGCAGTGAAGCGACTTATCAGCCCCAGCATTTT

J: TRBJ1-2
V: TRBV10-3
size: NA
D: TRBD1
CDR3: CAIRISEGAVGYTF
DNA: TGTGCCATCAGGATTTCGGAGGGGGCCGTGGGCTACACCTTC

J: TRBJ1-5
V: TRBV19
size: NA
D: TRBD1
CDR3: CASSIWTGDGQPQHF
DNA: TGTGCCAGTAGTATCTGGACAGGGGACGGTCAGCCCCAGCATTTT

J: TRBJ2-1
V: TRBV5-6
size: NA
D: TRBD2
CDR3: CASSLRLAGNEQFF
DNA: TGTGCCAGCAGCTTGCGACTAGCAGGCAATGAGCAGTTCTTC

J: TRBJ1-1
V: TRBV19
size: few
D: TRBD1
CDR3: CASSRDRGQNTEAFF
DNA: TGTGCCAGTAGTCGGGACAGGGGACAGAACACTGAAGCTTTCTTT